Reported below is one T cell receptor (beta chain). Its target is unknown. TCRdb re-derived calls from the RT-PCR reads in MiXCR, one entry per CDR3 protein. The profile shows almost 600,000 distinct CDR3 sequences, approximately 15% of them singletons. The data were obtained in a study of response to subunit inactivated influenza vaccine. Germline CDR1 DFQATT, CDR2 SNEGSKA (reference sequence). V was trimmed by 2 bases and J by 1 base, leaving 14 bases between them. The length of the CDR3 is 15 residues. General study findings and limits: Authors suggested each seasonal flu vaccination may recruit only limited numbers of new T cells.

The clonotype comes from a man in his forties or fifties who received an inactivated influenza vaccine. This rearrangement joins TRBV20-1 to TRBJ2-5; D gene ambiguous. The starting material was PBMCs from blood, obtained 12 days after vaccination. Here the CDR3 reads CSARNTGRSQETQYF. In DNA form, the CDR3 reads TGCAGTGCTAGAAACACCGGACGGAGCCAAGAGACCCAGTACTTC.